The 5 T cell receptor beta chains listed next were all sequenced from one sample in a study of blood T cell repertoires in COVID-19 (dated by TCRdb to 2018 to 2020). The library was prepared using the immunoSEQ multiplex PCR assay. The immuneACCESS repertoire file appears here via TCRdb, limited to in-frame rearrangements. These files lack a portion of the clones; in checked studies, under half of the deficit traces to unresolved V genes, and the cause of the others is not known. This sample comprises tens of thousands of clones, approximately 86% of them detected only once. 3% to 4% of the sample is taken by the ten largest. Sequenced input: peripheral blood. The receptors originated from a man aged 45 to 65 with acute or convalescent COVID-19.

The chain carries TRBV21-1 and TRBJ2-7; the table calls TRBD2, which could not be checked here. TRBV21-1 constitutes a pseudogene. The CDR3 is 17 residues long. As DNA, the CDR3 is TGTGCCAGCAGCAAAAAGATTAGCGGGGGCCCAGCCTACGAGCAGTACTTC. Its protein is CASSKKISGGPAYEQYF.

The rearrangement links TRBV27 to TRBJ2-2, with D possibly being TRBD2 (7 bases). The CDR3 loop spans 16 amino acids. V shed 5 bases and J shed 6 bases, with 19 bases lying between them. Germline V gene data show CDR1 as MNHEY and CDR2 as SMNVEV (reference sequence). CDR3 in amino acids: CASSPLGGPMAGELFF. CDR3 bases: TGTGCCAGCAGTCCCCTGGGGGGGCCGATGGCCGGGGAGCTGTTTTTT.

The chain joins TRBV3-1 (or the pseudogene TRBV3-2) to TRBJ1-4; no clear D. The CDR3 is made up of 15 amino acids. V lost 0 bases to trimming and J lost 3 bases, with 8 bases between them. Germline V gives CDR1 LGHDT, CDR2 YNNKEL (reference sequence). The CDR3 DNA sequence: TGTGCCAGCAGCCAAGAACCGGGAGCTAATGAAAAACTGTTTTTT. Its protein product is CASSQEPGANEKLFF.

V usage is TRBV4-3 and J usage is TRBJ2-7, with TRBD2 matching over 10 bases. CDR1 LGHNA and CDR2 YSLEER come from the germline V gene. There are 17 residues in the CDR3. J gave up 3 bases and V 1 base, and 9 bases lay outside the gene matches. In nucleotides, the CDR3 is TGCGCCAGCAGCCAAGGGGGTCCGGGACTAGCGCGCTACGAGCAGTACTTC. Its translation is CASSQGGPGLARYEQYF.

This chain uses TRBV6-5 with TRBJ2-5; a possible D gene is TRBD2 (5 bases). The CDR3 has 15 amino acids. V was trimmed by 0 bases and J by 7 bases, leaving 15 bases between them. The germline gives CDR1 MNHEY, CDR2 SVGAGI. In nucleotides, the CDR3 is TGTGCCAGCAGTTACTCGAGAGTCGGGATATGGACCCAGTACTTC. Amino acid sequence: CASSYSRVGIWTQYF.